Included here is one TCR beta chain sequence, with context. Its antigen is unidentified. Quantitative 5'-RACE was performed with molecular barcodes, and it yielded the TCR beta libraries. TCRdb analysed the 5' RACE reads with MiXCR anew, one entry per CDR3 protein. The sample carries over 700,000 distinct CDR3 sequences, roughly 19% recorded once. This CDR3 contains 13 residues. Germline CDR1 reads MNHEY; CDR2 reads SVGEGT. V shed 7 bases, J shed 4 bases, and the junction held 6 bases outside the gene matches. The data derive from a study of CD8 T cells in ankylosing spondylitis. Study-wide results and caveats: Significant enrichment of disease-linked clones was reportedly seen in matched ankylosing spondylitis synovial fluid. In ankylosing spondylitis blood, a motif of eight highly homologous TCR beta variants appeared characteristic. Disease-linked clones were found to be CD8+ and relatively rare in peripheral blood. Reactive arthritis synovial fluid and blood previously showed some of these motif variants.

The receptor was isolated from a male donor with ankylosing spondylitis. Sequenced material: blood, either unsorted or a sorted T cell fraction (not recorded which). The V gene is TRBV6-2 or TRBV6-3, the J gene TRBJ2-7; the match to TRBD2 covers 8 bases. CDR3 protein: CASTKAGAYEQYF. The CDR3 DNA reads TGTGCCAGCACCAAAGCGGGAGCATACGAGCAGTACTTC.